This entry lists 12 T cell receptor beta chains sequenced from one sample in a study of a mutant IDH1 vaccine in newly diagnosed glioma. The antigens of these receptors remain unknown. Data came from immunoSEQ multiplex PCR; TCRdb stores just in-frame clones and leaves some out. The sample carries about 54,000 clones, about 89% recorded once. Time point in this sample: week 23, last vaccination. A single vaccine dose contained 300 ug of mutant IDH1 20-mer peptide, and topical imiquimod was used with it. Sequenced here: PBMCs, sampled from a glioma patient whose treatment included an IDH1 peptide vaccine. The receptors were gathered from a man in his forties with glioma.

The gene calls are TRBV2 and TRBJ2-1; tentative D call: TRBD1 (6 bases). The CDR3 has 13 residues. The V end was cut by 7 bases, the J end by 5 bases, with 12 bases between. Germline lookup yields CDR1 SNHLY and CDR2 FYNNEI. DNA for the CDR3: TGTGCCAGCATCGGTGGGGGCCACAATGAGCAGTTCTTC. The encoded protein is CASIGGGHNEQFF.

As DNA, the CDR3 is TGTGCTAGTGGCCCTGGCGCGGGGAGCAATCAGCCCCAGCATTTT. As protein: CASGPGAGSNQPQHF. The rearrangement joins TRBV12-5 to TRBJ1-5; no clear D. The CDR3 runs 15 residues. Germline CDR1 reads LGHNT; CDR2 reads FRNRAP. Trimming stripped 6 bases from V and 1 base from J, with 13 bases between.

The CDR3: CASNSGTSDNEQFF. CDR3 DNA sequence: TGTGCCAGCAATTCCGGGACTAGTGACAATGAGCAGTTCTTC. V and J are TRBV6-4 and TRBJ2-1, with 8 bases matching TRBD2. Germline CDR1 reads MRHNA; CDR2 reads SNTAGT. The CDR3 loop spans 14 amino acids. J gave up 5 bases and V 7 bases, and 7 bases lay outside the gene matches.

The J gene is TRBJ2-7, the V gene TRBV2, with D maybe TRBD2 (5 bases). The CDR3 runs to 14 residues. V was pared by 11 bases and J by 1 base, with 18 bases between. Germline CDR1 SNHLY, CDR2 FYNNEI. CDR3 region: CASRGGAGSYEQYF. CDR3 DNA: TGTGCCTCTAGAGGAGGAGCTGGGTCCTACGAGCAGTACTTC.

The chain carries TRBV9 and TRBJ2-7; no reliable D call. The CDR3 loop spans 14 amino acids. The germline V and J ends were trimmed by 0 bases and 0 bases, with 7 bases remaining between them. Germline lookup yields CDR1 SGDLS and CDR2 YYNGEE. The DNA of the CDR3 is TGTGCCAGCAGCGTAGACCAAAGCTCCTACGAGCAGTACTTC. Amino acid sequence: CASSVDQSSYEQYF.

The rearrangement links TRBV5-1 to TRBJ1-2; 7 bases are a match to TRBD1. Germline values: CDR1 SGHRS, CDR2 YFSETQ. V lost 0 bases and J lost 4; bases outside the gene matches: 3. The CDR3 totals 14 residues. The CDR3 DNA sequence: TGCGCCAGCAGCTTGGAGCAGGGGGGCTATGGCTACACCTTC. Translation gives CASSLEQGGYGYTF.

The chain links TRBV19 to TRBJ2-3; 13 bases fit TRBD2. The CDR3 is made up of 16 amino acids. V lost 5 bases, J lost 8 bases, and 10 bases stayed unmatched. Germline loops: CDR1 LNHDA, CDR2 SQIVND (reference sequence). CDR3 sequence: CASSSTSGRALATQYF. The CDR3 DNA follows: TGTGCCAGTAGTTCTACTAGCGGGAGGGCTCTAGCTACGCAGTATTTT.

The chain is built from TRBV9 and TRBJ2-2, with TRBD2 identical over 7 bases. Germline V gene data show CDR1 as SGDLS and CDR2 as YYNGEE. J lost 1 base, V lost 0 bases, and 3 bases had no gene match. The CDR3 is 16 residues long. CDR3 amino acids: CASSVVPGGNTGELFF. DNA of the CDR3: TGTGCCAGCAGCGTAGTACCGGGAGGGAACACCGGGGAGCTGTTTTTT.

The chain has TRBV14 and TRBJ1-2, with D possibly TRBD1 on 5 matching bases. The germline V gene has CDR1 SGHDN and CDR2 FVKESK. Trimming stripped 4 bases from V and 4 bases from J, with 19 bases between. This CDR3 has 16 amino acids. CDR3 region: CASSPMGTSLVYGYTF. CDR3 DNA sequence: TGTGCCAGCAGCCCCATGGGGACCTCCCTAGTCTATGGCTACACCTTC.

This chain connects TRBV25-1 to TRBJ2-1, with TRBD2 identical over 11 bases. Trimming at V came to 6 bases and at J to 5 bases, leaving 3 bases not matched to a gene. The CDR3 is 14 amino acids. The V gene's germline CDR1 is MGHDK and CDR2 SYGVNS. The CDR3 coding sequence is TGTGCCAGCAGATCGACTAGCGGGAACAATGAGCAGTTCTTC. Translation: CASRSTSGNNEQFF.

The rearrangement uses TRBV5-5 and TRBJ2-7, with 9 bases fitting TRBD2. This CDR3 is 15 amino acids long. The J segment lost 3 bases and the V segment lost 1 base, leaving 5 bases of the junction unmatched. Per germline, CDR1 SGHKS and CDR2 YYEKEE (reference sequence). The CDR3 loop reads CASSLFAGGLYEQYF. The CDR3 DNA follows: TGTGCCAGCAGCTTGTTCGCGGGAGGGCTCTACGAGCAGTACTTC.

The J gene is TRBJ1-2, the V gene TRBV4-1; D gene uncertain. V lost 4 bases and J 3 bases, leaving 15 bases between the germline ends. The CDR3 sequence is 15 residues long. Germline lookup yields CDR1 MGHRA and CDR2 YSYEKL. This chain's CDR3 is CASSRALGNDYGYTF. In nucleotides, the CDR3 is TGCGCCAGCAGCCGGGCCTTGGGGAACGACTATGGCTACACCTTC.